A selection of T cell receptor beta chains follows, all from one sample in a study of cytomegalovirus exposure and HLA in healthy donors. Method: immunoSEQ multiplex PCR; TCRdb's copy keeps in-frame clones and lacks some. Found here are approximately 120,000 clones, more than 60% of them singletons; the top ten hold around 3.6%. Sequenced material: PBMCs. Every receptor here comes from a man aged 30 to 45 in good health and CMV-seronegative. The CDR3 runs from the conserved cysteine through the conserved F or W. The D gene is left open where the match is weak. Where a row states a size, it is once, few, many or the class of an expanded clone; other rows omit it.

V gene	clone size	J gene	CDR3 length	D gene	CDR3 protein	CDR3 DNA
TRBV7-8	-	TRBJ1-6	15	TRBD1	CASSRPGTDNSPLHF	TGTGCCAGCAGCCGACCCGGGACAGATAATTCACCCCTCCACTTT
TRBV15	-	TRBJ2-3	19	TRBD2	CATSSLGGLAGWGTDTQYF	TGTGCCACCAGCAGCCTAGGGGGACTAGCGGGATGGGGCACAGATACGCAGTATTTT
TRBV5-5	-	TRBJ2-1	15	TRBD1	CASSRDRVSYNEQFF	TGTGCCAGCAGCAGAGACAGGGTGAGCTACAATGAGCAGTTCTTC
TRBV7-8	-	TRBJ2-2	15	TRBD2	CAMATSGTNTGELFF	TGTGCCATGGCGACTAGCGGGACTAACACCGGGGAGCTGTTTTTT
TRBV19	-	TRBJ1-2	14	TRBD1	CASTSRQGADGYTF	TGTGCCAGTACCAGTCGGCAGGGGGCGGATGGCTACACCTTC
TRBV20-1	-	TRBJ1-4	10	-	CSARATGRVF	TGCAGTGCTAGAGCCACAGGGAGAGTTTTT
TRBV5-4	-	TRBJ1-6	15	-	CASSSGQARDSPLHF	TGTGCCAGCAGCAGTGGGCAGGCGAGGGATTCACCCCTCCACTTT
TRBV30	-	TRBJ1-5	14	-	CAWSQGISNQPQHF	TGTGCCTGGAGCCAGGGGATTAGCAATCAGCCCCAGCATTTT
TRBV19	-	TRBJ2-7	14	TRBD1	CASSMDRWAYEQYF	TGTGCCAGTAGTATGGACAGGTGGGCCTACGAGCAGTACTTC
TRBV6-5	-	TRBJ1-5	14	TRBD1	CASSYRGSNQPQHF	TGCGCCAGCAGTTACAGGGGTAGCAATCAGCCCCAGCATTTT
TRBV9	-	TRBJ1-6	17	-	CASSVSPVLSYNSPLHF	TGTGCCAGCAGCGTATCCCCCGTATTGTCCTATAATTCACCCCTCCACTTT
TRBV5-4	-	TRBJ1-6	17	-	CASSMRRLASYNSPLHF	TGTGCCAGCAGCATGAGGAGACTAGCCTCCTATAATTCACCCCTCCACTTT
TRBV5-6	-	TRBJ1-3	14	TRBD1	CASSGDRVGNTIYF	TGTGCCAGCAGCGGCGACAGGGTTGGAAACACCATATATTTT
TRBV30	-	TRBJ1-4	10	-	CAYGGEKLFF	TGTGCCTATGGGGGGGAAAAACTGTTTTTT
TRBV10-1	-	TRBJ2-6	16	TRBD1	CASPGQGASGANVLTF	TGCGCCAGCCCCGGACAGGGGGCCTCTGGGGCCAACGTCCTGACTTTC
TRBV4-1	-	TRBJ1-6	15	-	CASSQGGGWDSPLHF	TGCGCCAGCAGCCAAGGCGGGGGATGGGATTCACCCCTCCACTTT
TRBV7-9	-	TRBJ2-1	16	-	CASSPGMVSSYNEQFF	TGTGCCAGCAGCCCAGGGATGGTTAGCTCCTACAATGAGCAGTTCTTC
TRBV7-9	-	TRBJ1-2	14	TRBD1	CASSTQGDTYGYTF	TGTGCCAGCAGCACCCAGGGGGACACCTATGGCTACACCTTC
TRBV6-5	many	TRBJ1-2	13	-	CASKPTGIRGYTF	TGTGCCAGCAAGCCAACAGGGATTCGTGGCTACACCTTC
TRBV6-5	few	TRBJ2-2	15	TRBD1	CASSSSGGVSGELFF	TGTGCCAGCAGCTCCTCAGGGGGCGTAAGCGGGGAGCTGTTTTTT
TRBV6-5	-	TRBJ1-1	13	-	CASTGGPVTEAFF	TGTGCCAGCACCGGGGGGCCGGTCACTGAAGCTTTCTTT
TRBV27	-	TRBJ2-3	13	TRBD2	CASGRAGTDTQYF	TGTGCCAGCGGAAGAGCGGGAACAGATACGCAGTATTTT
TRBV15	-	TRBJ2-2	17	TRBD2	CATSSPGLAGDVGELFF	TGTGCCACCAGCAGTCCAGGACTAGCGGGGGACGTCGGGGAGCTGTTTTTT
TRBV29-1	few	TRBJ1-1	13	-	CSVNSRASTEAFF	TGCAGCGTTAACAGCAGGGCATCCACTGAAGCTTTCTTT
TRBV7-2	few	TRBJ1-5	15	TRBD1	CASSRTGVSNQPQHF	TGTGCCAGCAGCCGGACAGGGGTCAGCAATCAGCCCCAGCATTTT
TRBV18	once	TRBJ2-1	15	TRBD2	CASSHLAGDSYEQFF	TGTGCCAGCTCACACCTAGCGGGAGATTCCTATGAGCAGTTCTTC
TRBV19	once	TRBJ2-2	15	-	CASSRTRDAAGELFF	TGTGCCAGTAGTAGGACCCGGGATGCCGCCGGGGAGCTGTTTTTT
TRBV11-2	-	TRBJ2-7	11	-	CASRFIYEQYF	TGTGCCAGCAGGTTCATCTACGAGCAGTACTTC
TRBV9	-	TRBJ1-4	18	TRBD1	CASSARTGGTGGYEKLFF	TGTGCCAGCAGCGCTCGTACAGGGGGGACAGGGGGCTATGAAAAACTGTTTTTT
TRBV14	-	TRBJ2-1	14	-	CASSRLGGRNEQFF	TGTGCCAGCAGCCGCCTTGGAGGGCGCAATGAGCAGTTCTTC
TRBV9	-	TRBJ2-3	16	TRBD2	CASSVSGGQVGDTQYF	TGTGCCAGCAGCGTTAGCGGGGGGCAGGTTGGAGATACGCAGTATTTT
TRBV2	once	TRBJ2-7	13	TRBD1	CASSGDRRYEQYF	TGTGCCAGCAGTGGGGACAGGAGATACGAGCAGTACTTC
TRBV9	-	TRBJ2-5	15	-	CASSVEDSTGETQYF	TGTGCCAGCAGCGTAGAGGACTCCACCGGCGAGACCCAGTACTTC
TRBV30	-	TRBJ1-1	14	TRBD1	CAWTRDRVNTEAFF	TGTGCCTGGACAAGGGACAGGGTGAACACTGAAGCTTTCTTT
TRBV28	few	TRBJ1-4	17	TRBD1	CASSPPPDRGRFWKLFF	TGTGCCAGCAGTCCGCCCCCCGACAGGGGGCGTTTCTGGAAACTGTTTTTT
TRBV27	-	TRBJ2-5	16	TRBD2	CASSTRKREGRETQYF	TGTGCCAGCAGTACCCGCAAGCGGGAGGGCCGAGAGACCCAGTACTTC
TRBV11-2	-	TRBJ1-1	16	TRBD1	CASSPRDRGGNTEAFF	TGTGCCAGCAGCCCTAGGGACAGGGGCGGGAACACTGAAGCTTTCTTT
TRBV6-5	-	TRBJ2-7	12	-	CASHSRSYEQYF	TGTGCCAGCCACAGTCGGTCCTACGAGCAGTACTTC
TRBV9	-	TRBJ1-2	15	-	CASSVELTGLFGYTF	TGTGCCAGCAGCGTAGAGTTAACAGGGCTATTCGGCTACACCTTC
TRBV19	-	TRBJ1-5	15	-	CASSMGAGPNQPQHF	TGTGCCAGTAGTATGGGGGCAGGTCCTAATCAGCCCCAGCATTTT
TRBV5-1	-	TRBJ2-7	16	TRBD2	CASSSIISGSPHEQYF	TGCGCCAGCAGTTCCATAATTAGCGGGAGTCCCCACGAGCAGTACTTC
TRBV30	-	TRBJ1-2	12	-	CAWRLLNYGYTF	TGTGCCTGGAGACTTCTTAACTATGGCTACACCTTC
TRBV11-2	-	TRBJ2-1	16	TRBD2	CASSLYLAGSYNEQFF	TGTGCCAGCAGCCTATACTTAGCGGGGTCCTACAATGAGCAGTTCTTC
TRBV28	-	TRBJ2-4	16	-	CASSLTGSQAKNIQYF	TGTGCCAGCAGTTTAACAGGGAGTCAGGCCAAAAACATTCAGTACTTC
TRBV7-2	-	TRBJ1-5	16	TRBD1	CASSPQTGLSNQPQHF	TGTGCCAGCAGCCCCCAGACAGGGCTAAGCAATCAGCCCCAGCATTTT
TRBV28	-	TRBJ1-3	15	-	CASSPGTTSGNTIYF	TGTGCCAGCAGCCCTGGCACCACCTCTGGAAACACCATATATTTT
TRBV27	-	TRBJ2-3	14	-	CASSLFRLADTQYF	TGTGCCAGCAGTCTGTTTCGATTAGCAGATACGCAGTATTTT
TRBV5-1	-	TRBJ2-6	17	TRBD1	CASSSGTGAERANVLTF	TGCGCCAGCAGCTCGGGGACAGGGGCTGAACGGGCCAACGTCCTGACTTTC
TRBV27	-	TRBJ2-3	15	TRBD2	CASNLAGDYTDTQYF	TGTGCCAGCAACTTAGCGGGGGATTACACAGATACGCAGTATTTT
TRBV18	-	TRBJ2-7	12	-	CASSRANYEQYF	TGTGCCAGCTCACGGGCAAACTACGAGCAGTACTTC
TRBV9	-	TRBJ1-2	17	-	CASSVAITGRANYGYTF	TGTGCCAGCAGCGTAGCCATCACAGGCCGAGCTAACTATGGCTACACCTTC
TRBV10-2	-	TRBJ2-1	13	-	CASSQNLPTEQFF	TGCGCCAGCAGTCAGAATCTTCCCACTGAGCAGTTCTTC